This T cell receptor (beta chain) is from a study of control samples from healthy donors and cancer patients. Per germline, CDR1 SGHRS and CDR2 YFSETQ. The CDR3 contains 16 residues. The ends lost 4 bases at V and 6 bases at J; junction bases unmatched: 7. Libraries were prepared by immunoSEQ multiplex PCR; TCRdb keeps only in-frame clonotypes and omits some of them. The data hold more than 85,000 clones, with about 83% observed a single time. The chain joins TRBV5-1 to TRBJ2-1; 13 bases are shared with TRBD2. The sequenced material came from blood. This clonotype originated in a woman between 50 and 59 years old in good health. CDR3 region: CASSPRLAGGPNEQFF. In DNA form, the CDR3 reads TGCGCCAGCAGCCCTCGACTAGCGGGAGGTCCCAATGAGCAGTTCTTC.